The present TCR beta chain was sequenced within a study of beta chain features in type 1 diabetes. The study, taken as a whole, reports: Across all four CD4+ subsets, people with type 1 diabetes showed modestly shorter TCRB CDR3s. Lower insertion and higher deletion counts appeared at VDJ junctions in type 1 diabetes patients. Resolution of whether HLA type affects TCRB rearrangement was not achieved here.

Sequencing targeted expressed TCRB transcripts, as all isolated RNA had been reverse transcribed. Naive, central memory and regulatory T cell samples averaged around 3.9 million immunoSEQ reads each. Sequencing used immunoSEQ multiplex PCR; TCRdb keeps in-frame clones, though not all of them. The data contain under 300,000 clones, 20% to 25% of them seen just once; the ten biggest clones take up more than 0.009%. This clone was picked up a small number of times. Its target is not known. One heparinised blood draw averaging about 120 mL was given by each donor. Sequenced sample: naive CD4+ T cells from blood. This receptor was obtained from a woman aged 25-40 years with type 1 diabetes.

The CDR3 DNA is TGTGCCAGCAGCCCACAGTGGACTAGCGGAATCTACGAGCAGTACTTC. This encodes CASSPQWTSGIYEQYF. The chain is built from TRBV7-9 and TRBJ2-7, with 10 bases aligning to TRBD2. V trimming: 5 bases; J trimming: 3 bases; junction bases outside the gene matches: 10. Germline values: CDR1 SEHNR, CDR2 FQNEAQ (reference sequence). This CDR3 spans 16 amino acids.